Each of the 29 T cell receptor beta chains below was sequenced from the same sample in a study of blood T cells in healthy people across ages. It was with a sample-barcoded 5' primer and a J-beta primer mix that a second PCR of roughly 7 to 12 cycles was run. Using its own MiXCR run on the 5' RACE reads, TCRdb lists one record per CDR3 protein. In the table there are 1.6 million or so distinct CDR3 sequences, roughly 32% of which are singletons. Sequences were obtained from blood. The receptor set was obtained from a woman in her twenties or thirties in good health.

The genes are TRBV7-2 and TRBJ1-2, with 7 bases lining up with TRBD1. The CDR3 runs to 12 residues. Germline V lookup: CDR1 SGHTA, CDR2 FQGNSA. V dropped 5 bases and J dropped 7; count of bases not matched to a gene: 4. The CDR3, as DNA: TGTACCAGCAGCCTCGACAGGGTTGGCTACACCTTC. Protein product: CTSSLDRVGYTF.

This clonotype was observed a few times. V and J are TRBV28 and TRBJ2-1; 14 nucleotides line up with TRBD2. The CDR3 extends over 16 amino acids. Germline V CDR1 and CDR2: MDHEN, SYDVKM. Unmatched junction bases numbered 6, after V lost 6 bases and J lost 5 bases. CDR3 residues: CASSTGLAGEDNEQFF. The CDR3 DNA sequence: TGTGCCAGCAGCACGGGACTAGCGGGAGAGGACAATGAGCAGTTCTTC.

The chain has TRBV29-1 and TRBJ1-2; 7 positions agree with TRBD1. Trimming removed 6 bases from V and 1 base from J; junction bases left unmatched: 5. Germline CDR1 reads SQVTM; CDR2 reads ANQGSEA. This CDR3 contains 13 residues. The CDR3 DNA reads TGCAGCGTGAGGACAGGAAATAACTATGGCTACACCTTC. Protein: CSVRTGNNYGYTF. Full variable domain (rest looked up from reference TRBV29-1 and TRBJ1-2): SAVISQKPSRDICQRGTSLTIQCQVDSQVTMMFWYRQQPGQSLTLIATANQGSEATYESGFVIDKFPISRPNLTFSTLTVSNMSPEDSSIYLCSVRTGNNYGYTFGSGTRLTVV.

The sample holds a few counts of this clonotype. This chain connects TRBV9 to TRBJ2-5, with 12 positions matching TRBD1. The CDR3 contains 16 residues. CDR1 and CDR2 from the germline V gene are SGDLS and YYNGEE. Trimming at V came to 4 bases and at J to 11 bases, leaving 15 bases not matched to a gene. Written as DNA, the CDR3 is TGTGCCAGCAGCCCCCTGGGGGACAGGGGGCAGGGGGAGCAGTACTTC. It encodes CASSPLGDRGQGEQYF.

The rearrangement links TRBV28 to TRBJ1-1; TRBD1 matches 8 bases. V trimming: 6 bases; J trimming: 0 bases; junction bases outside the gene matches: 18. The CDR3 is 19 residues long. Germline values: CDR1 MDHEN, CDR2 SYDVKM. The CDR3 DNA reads TGTGCCAGCAGCTCCGAGGGACTCAGGGGGCAGGTAATGAACACTGAAGCTTTCTTT. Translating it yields CASSSEGLRGQVMNTEAFF. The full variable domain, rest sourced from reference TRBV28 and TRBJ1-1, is DVKVTQSSRYLVKRTGEKVFLECVQDMDHENMFWYRQDPGLGLRLIYFSYDVKMKEKGDIPEGYSVSREKKERFSLILESASTNQTSMYLCASSSEGLRGQVMNTEAFFGQGTRLTVV.

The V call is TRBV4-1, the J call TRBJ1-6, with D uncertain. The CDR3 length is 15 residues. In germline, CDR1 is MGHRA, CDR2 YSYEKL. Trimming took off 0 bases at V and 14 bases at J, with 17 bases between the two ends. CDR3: CASSQEGVMDESLHF. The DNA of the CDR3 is TGCGCCAGCAGCCAAGAGGGCGTAATGGATGAGTCCCTCCACTTT.

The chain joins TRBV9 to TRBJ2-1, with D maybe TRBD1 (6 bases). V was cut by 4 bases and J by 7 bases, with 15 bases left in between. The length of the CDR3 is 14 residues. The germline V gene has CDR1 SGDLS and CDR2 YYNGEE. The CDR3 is CASSKQGSRNEQFF. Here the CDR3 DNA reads TGTGCCAGCAGCAAACAGGGATCCAGGAATGAGCAGTTCTTC. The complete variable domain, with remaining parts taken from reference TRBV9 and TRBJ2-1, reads DSGVTQTPKHLITATGQRVTLRCSPRSGDLSVYWYQQSLDQGLQFLIQYYNGEERAKGNILERFSAQQFPDLHSELNLSSLELGDSALYFCASSKQGSRNEQFFGPGTRLTVL.

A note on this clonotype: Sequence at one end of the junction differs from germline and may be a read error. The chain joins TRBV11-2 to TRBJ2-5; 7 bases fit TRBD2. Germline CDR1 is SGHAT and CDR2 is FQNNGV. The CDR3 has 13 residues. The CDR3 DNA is TGTACCAGCAGCGCAGCGGGGCAGGAGACCCAGTACTTC. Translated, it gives CTSSAAGQETQYF.

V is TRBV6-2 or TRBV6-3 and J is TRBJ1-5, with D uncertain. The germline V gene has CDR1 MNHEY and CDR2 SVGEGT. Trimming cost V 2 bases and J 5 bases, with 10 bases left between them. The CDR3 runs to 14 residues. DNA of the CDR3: TGTGCCAGCAGTTACACGGGTAACCATCAGCCCCAGCATTTT. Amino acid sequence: CASSYTGNHQPQHF.

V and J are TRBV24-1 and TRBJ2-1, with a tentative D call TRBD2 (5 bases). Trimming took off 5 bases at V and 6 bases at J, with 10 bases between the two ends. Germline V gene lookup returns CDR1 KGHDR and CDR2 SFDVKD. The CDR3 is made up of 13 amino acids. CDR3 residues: CATSAGMGNEQFF. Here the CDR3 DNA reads TGTGCCACCAGTGCGGGGATGGGCAATGAGCAGTTCTTC.

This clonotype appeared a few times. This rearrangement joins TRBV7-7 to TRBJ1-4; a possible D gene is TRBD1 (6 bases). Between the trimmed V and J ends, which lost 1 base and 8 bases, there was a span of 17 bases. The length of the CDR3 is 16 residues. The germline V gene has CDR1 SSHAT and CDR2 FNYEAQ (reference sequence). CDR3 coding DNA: TGTGCCAGCAGCTTAGGGGCCGGGACATCAAGCGAAAAACTGTTTTTT. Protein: CASSLGAGTSSEKLFF.

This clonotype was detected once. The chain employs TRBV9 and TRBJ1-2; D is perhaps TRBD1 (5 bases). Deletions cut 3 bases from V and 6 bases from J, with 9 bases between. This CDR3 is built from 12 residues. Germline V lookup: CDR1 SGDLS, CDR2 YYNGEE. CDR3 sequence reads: CASSGAGHGYTF. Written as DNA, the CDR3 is TGTGCCAGCAGCGGAGCAGGGCATGGCTACACCTTC.

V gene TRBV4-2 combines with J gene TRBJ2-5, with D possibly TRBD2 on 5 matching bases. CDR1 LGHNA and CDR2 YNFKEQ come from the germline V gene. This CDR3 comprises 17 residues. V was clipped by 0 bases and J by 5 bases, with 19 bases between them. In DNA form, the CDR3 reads TGTGCCAGCAGCCAAGAGACCGAGTGGGAGCGTCGGGAGACCCAGTACTTC. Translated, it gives CASSQETEWERRETQYF.

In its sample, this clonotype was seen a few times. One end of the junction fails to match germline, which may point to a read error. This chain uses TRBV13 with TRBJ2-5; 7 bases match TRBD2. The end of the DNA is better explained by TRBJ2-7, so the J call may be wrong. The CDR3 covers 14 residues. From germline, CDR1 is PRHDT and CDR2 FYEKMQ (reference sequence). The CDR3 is CANSTSGGYYEQYF. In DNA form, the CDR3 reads TGTGCCAACAGCACTTCCGGGGGGTACTACGAGCAGTACTTC.

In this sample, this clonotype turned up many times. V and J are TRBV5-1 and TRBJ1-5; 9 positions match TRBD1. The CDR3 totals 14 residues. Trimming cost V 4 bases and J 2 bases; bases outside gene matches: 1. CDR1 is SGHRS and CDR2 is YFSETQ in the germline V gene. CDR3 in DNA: TGCGCCAGCAGCCGGACAGGGGGCAATCAGCCCCAGCATTTT. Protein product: CASSRTGGNQPQHF.

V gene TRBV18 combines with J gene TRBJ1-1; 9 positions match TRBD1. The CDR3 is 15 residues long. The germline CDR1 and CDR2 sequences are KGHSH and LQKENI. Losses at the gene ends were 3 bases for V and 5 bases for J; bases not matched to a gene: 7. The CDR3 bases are TGTGCCAGCTCACCTCTTCCACAGGGGGCTACTGAAGCTTTCTTT. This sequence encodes CASSPLPQGATEAFF. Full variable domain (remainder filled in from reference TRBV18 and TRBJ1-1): NAGVMQNPRHLVRRRGQEARLRCSPMKGHSHVYWYRQLPEEGLKFMVYLQKENIIDESGMPKERFSAEFPKEGPSILRIQQVVRGDSAAYFCASSPLPQGATEAFFGQGTRLTVV.

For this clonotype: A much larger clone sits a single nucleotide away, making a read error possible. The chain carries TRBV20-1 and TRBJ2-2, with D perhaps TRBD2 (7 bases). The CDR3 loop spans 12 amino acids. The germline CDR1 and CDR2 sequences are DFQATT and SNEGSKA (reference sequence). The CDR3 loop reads CSASAGAGEPFF. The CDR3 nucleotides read TGCAGTGCTAGTGCGGGGGCCGGGGAGCCGTTTTTT.

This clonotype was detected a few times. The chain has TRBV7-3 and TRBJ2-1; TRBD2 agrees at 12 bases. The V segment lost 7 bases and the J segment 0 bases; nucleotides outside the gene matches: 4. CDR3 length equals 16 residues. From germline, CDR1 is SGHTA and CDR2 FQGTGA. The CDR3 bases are TGTGCCAGCACCAAGACTAGCGGGGGCTCCTACAATGAGCAGTTCTTC. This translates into CASTKTSGGSYNEQFF. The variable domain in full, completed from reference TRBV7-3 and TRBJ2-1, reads GAGVSQTPSNKVTEKGKYVELRCDPISGHTALYWYRQSLGQGPEFLIYFQGTGAADDSGLPNDRFFAVRPEGSVSTLKIQRTERGDSAVYLCASTKTSGGSYNEQFFGPGTRLTVL.

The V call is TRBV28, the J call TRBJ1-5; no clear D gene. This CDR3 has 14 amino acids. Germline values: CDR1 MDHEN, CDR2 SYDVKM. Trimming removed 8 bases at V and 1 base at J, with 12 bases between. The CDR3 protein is CASVWGGSNQPQHF. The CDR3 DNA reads TGTGCCAGCGTATGGGGTGGGAGCAATCAGCCCCAGCATTTT.

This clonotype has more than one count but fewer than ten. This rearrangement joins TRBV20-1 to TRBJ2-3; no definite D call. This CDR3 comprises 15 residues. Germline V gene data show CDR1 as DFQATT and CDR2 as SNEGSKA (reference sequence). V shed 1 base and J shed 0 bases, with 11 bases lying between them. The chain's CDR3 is CSARGGTSSTDTQYF. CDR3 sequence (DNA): TGCAGTGCTAGAGGTGGTACCTCTAGCACAGATACGCAGTATTTT.

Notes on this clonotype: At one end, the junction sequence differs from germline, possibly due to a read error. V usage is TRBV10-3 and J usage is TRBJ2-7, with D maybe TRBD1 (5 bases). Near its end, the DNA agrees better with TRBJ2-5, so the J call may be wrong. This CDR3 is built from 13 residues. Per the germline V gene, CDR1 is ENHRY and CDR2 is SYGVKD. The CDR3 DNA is TGTGCCGTCAGTGTTGGGGCGCGGGAGACCCAGTACTTC. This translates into CAVSVGARETQYF.

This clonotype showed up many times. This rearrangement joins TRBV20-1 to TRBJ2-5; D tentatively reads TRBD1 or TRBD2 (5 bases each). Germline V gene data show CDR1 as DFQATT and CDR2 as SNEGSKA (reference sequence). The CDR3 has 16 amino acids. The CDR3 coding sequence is TGCAGCGCCATAGGTCTAACGATACTAGGGGAAGAGACCCAGTACTTC. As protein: CSAIGLTILGEETQYF.

CDR3 protein: CASSYGPLGRVTQYF. CDR3 nucleotide sequence: TGTGCCAGCAGTTACGGACCTCTAGGGAGGGTTACGCAGTATTTT. This chain connects TRBV6-2 or TRBV6-3 to TRBJ2-3; TRBD2 matches at 7 bases. This CDR3 spans 15 amino acids. The V segment lost 2 bases and the J segment 8 bases; nucleotides outside the gene matches: 10. Looked up from germline, CDR1 is MNHEY and CDR2 is SVGEGT.

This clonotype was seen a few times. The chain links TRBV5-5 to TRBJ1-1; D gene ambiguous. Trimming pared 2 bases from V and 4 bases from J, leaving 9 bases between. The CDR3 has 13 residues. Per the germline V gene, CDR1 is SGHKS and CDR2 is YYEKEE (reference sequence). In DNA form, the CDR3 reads TGTGCCAGCAGCTTTAGCGACTCCACTGAAGCTTTCTTT. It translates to CASSFSDSTEAFF.

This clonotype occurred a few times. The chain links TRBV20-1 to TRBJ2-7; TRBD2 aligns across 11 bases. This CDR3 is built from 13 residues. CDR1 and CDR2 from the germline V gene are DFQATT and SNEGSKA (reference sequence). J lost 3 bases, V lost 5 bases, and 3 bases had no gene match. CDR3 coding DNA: TGCAGTGCTTGGACTAGCGGGTACTACGAGCAGTACTTC. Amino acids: CSAWTSGYYEQYF.

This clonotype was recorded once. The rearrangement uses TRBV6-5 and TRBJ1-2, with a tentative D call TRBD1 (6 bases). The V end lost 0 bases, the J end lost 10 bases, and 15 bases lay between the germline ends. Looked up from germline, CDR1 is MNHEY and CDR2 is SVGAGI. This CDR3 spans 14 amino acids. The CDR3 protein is CASSYSEGGGNYTF. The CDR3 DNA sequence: TGTGCCAGCAGTTACTCAGAAGGGGGGGGAAACTACACCTTC.

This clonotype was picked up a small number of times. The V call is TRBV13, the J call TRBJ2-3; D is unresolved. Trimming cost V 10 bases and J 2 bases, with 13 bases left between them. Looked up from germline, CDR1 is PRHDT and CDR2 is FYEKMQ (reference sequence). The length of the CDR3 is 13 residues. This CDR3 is CATTDFSTDTQYF. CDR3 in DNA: TGTGCCACCACGGATTTTTCCACAGATACGCAGTATTTT.

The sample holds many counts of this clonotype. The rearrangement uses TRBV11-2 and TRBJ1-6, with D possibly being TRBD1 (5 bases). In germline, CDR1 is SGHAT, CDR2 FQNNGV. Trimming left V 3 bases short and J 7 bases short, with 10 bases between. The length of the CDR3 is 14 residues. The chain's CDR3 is CASSFRGGNSPLHF. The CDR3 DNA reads TGTGCCAGCAGCTTTAGGGGCGGGAATTCACCCCTCCACTTT. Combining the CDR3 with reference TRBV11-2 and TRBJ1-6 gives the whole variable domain EAGVAQSPRYKIIEKRQSVAFWCNPISGHATLYWYQQILGQGPKLLIQFQNNGVVDDSQLPKDRFSAERLKGVDSTLKIQPAKLEDSAVYLCASSFRGGNSPLHFGNGTRLTVT.

CDR3 in DNA: TGTGCCAGCAGCCAAATCCAGGGGGCTGAAGCTTTCTTT. This encodes CASSQIQGAEAFF. The chain joins TRBV3-1 to TRBJ1-1; 7 bases match TRBD1. With 2 bases clipped from V and 6 bases from J, the junction kept 3 bases outside the gene matches. CDR3 length equals 13 residues. Germline V gives CDR1 LGHDT, CDR2 YNNKEL (reference sequence).